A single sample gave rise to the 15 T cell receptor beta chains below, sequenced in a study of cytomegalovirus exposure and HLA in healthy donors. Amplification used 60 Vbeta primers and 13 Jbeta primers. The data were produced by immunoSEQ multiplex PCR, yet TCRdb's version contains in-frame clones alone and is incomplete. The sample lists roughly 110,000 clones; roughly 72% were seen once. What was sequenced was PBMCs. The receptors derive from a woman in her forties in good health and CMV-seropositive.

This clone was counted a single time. The CDR3 DNA reads as TGTGCCAGCAGTTTATTTTCTGACAATGAGCAGTTCTTC. This sequence encodes CASSLFSDNEQFF. The chain is built from TRBV28 and TRBJ2-1; D remains unclear. Deletions cut 1 base from V and 5 bases from J, with 6 bases between. CDR3 length: 13 residues. In germline, CDR1 is MDHEN, CDR2 SYDVKM. Full variable domain (missing parts from reference TRBV28 and TRBJ2-1): DVKVTQSSRYLVKRTGEKVFLECVQDMDHENMFWYRQDPGLGLRLIYFSYDVKMKEKGDIPEGYSVSREKKERFSLILESASTNQTSMYLCASSLFSDNEQFFGPGTRLTVL.

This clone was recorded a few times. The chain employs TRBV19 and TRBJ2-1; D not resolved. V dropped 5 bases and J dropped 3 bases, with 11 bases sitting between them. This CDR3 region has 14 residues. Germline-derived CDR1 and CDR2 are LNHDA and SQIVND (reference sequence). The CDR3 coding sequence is TGTGCCAGTAGTCCACAAATTCGCTACAATGAGCAGTTCTTC. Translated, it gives CASSPQIRYNEQFF.

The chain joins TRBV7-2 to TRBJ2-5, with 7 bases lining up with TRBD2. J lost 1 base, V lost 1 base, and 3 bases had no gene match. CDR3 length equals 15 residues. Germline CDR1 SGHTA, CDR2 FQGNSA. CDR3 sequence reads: CASSLGGGLQETQYF. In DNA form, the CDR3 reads TGTGCCAGCAGCTTAGGCGGGGGACTCCAAGAGACCCAGTACTTC.

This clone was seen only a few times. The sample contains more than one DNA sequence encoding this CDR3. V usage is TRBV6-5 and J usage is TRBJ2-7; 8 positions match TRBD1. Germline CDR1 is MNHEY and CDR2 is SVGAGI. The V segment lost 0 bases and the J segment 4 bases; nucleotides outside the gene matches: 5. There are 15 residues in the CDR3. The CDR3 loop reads CASSYSGTGLYEQYF. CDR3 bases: TGTGCCAGCAGTTACTCTGGGACAGGCTTATACGAGCAGTACTTC.

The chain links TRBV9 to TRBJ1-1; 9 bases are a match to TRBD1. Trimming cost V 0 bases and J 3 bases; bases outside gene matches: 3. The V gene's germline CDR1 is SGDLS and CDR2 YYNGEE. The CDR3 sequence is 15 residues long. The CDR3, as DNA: TGTGCCAGCAGCGTAGTACAGGGGGCGGACACTGAAGCTTTCTTT. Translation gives CASSVVQGADTEAFF.

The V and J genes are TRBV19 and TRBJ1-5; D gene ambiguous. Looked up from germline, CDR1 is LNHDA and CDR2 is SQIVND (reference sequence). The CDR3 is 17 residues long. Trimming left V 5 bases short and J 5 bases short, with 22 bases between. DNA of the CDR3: TGTGCCAGTAGTCCCCCCCGCGGGCCCCCTGGGGATCAGCCCCAGCATTTT. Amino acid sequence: CASSPPRGPPGDQPQHF.

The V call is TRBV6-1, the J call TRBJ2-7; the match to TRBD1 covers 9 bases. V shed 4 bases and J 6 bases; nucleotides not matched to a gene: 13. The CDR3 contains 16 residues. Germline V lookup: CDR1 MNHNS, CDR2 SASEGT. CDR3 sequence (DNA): TGTGCCAGCAGTGCTGGGACAGGGTTAGGTTTCCGCGAGCAGTACTTC. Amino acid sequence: CASSAGTGLGFREQYF.

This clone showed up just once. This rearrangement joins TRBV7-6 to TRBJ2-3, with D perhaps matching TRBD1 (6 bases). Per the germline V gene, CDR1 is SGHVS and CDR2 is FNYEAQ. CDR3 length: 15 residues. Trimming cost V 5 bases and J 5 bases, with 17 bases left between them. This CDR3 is CASSARLTGKDTQYF. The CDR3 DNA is TGTGCCAGCAGCGCCCGCCTCACAGGGAAAGATACGCAGTATTTT. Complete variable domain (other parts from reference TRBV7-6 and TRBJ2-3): GAGVSQSPRYKVTKRGQDVALRCDPISGHVSLYWYRQALGQGPEFLTYFNYEAQQDKSGLPNDRFSAERPEGSISTLTIQRTEQRDSAMYRCASSARLTGKDTQYFGPGTRLTVL.

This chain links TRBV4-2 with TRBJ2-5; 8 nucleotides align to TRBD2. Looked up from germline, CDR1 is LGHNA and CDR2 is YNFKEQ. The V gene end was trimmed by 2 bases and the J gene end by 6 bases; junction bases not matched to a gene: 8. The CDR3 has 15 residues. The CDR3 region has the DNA TGTGCCAGCAGCCAATTGCCGGGAGGGCCTCAGACCCAGTACTTC. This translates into CASSQLPGGPQTQYF.

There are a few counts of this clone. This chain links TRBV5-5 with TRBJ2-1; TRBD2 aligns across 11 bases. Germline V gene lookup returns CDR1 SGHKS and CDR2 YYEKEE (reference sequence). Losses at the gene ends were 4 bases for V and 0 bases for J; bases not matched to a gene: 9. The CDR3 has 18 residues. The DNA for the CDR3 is TGTGCCAGCAGCGCCGGACTAGCGGGCCGGAGCTCCTACAATGAGCAGTTCTTC. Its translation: CASSAGLAGRSSYNEQFF. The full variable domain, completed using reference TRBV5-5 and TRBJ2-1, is DAGVTQSPTHLIKTRGQQVTLRCSPISGHKSVSWYQQVLGQGPQFIFQYYEKEERGRGNFPDRFSARQFPNYSSELNVNALLLGDSALYLCASSAGLAGRSSYNEQFFGPGTRLTVL.

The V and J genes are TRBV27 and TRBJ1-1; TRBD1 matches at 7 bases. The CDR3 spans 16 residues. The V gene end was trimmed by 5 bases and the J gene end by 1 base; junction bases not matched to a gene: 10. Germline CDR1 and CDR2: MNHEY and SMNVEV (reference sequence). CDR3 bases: TGTGCCAGCAGTCTCCTTTCGACAGGGAGGAACACTGAAGCTTTCTTT. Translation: CASSLLSTGRNTEAFF.

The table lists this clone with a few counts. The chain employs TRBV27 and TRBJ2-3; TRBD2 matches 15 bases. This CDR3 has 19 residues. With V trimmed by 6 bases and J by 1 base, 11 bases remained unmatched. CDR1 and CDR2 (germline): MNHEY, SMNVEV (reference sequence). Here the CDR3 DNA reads TGTGCCAGCAGCGGGGGACTAGCGGGAGGCCGCAGGGGCACAGATACGCAGTATTTT. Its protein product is CASSGGLAGGRRGTDTQYF.

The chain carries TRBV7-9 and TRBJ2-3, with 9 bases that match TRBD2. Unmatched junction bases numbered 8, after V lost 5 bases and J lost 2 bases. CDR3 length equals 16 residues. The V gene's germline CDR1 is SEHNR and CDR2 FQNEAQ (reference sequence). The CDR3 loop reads CASSRQAGGPTDTQYF. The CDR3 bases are TGTGCCAGCAGCCGGCAAGCGGGGGGCCCCACAGATACGCAGTATTTT.

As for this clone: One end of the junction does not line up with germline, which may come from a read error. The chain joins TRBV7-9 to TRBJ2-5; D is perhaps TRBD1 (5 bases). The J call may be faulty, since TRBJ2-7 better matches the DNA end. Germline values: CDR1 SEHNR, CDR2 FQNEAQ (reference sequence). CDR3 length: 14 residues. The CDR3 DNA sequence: TGTTCCAGCAGCTTAGTCGTAGGGGCCTACGAGCAGTACTTC. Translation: CSSSLVVGAYEQYF.

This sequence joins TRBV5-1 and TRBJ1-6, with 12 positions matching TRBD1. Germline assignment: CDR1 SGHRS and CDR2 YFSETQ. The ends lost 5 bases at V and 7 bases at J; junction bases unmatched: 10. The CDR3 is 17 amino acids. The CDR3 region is CASSRKGQGAGNSPLHF. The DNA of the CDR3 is TGCGCCAGCAGTCGGAAGGGACAGGGGGCAGGAAATTCACCCCTCCACTTT.